What follows describes a single TCR beta chain. These data originate in a study of cytomegalovirus exposure and HLA in healthy donors. PCR employed 60 Vbeta and 13 Jbeta primers. The table came from immunoSEQ multiplex PCR; TCRdb's copy has only in-frame clones and leaves some out. The sample has 70,000 to 80,000 clones. This CDR3 spans 15 amino acids. Per germline, CDR1 SGDLS and CDR2 YYNGEE. V was trimmed by 4 bases and J by 1 base, leaving 14 bases between them. The gene calls are TRBV9 and TRBJ1-1; D is ambiguous. The sample taken for sequencing was PBMCs. The receptor comes from a man between 35 and 55 years old in good health and CMV-seronegative. The CDR3 protein is CASSTHIGENTEAFF. For the CDR3, the DNA is TGTGCCAGCAGCACCCATATCGGGGAGAACACTGAAGCTTTCTTT.